A selection of T cell receptor beta chains follows, all from one sample in a study of blood T cell repertoires in COVID-19. Profiled with immunoSEQ multiplex PCR; TCRdb holds only in-frame clones, not every one. Of some 110,000 clones in the sample, roughly 85% were seen once. Sequencing input: peripheral blood. The source is a man aged 40-55 years with acute or convalescent COVID-19. The CDR3 runs from the conserved cysteine through the conserved F or W. The order of the fields is J gene, D gene, clone size, V gene, CDR3 DNA, CDR3 protein. The D gene is left open where the match is weak. A row's size may be missing; if present it is once, few, many or a size class.

TRBJ1-2,TRBD1,-,TRBV6-4,TGTGCCAGCAGTGCGGGACAGGCAAACTATGGCTACACCTTC,CASSAGQANYGYTF
TRBJ2-3,TRBD2,-,TRBV6-6,TGTGCCAGCAGTTACCACGGCGGGAGGGGTTATTTT,CASSYHGGRGYF
TRBJ1-2,TRBD1,-,TRBV2,TGTGCCCCCGAGGTGGCAGGGGGCTTGGATGGCTACACCTTC,CAPEVAGGLDGYTF
TRBJ2-3,-,once,TRBV5-1,TGCGCCAGCAGCTTGGTAGGGGGAAGCACAGATACGCAGTATTTT,CASSLVGGSTDTQYF
TRBJ1-5,TRBD1,-,TRBV10-3,TGTGCCATCAGTGGGGGACAGGGCTTCAATCAGCCCCAGCATTTT,CAISGGQGFNQPQHF
TRBJ2-3,-,-,TRBV7-8,TGTGCCAGCAGCCCCCGGACGGGAAGCACAGATACGCAGTATTTT,CASSPRTGSTDTQYF
TRBJ1-1,-,-,TRBV2,TGTGCCAGCACTCTCGCAGAGAACACTGAAGCTTTCTTT,CASTLAENTEAFF
TRBJ2-2,TRBD2,-,TRBV7-2,TGTGCCAGCAGCCGGACTAGCGGGAACACCGGGGAGCTGTTTTTT,CASSRTSGNTGELFF
TRBJ2-7,TRBD1,-,TRBV2,TGTGCCAGCAACGACAGGGCACCCTACGAGCAGTACTTC,CASNDRAPYEQYF
TRBJ1-2,TRBD1,-,TRBV6-5,TGTGCCAGCAGCCCAGGGGGCGCAGAGAACTATGGCTACACCTTC,CASSPGGAENYGYTF
TRBJ1-2,TRBD1,once,TRBV11-2,TGTGCCAGCAGCGCGACCAGGACAGGGGGTGACTACACCTTC,CASSATRTGGDYTF
TRBJ2-1,TRBD2,-,TRBV3-1/TRBV3-2,TGTGCCAGCAGCCTGGGGGAGACTAGCGGGATGGTCTTC,CASSLGETSGMVF
TRBJ1-2,TRBD1,-,TRBV7-2,TGTGCCAGCAGCCCCGGAGGGGGACAGCTCTATGGCTACACCTTC,CASSPGGGQLYGYTF
TRBJ1-1,TRBD1,-,TRBV19,TGTGCCAGTAGTATAGTCGGGGACAGGAACACTGAAGCTTTCTTT,CASSIVGDRNTEAFF